One sample yielded the 28 T cell receptor beta chains listed below, sequenced in a study of T-cell reconstitution after alpha-beta-depleted transplantation in children. This sample's TCRbeta library carried unique molecular identifier barcodes. In TCRdb, the PCR reads were re-called with MiXCR into one record per CDR3 protein. The data contain about 980,000 distinct CDR3 sequences, about 29% of them seen just once; the ten biggest clones take up over 25%. Here the sequenced sample was PBMCs, mostly from graft donor cells, taken 360 days after TCRalphabeta/CD19-depleted stem cell transplant. The receptors stem from a boy under three years old who had a stem cell transplant for SCID, so the T cells may come from the graft donor.

The sample holds one count of this clonotype. J is TRBJ1-2 and V is TRBV28, with D unresolved. In germline, CDR1 is MDHEN, CDR2 SYDVKM. V was clipped by 3 bases and J by 8 bases, with 10 bases between them. CDR3 size: 12 residues. CDR3 amino acids: CASSLDGRGYTF. The CDR3 DNA is TGTGCCAGCAGTTTGGACGGGAGGGGCTACACCTTC.

The chain combines TRBV5-1 with TRBJ2-2, with TRBD1 as a possible D gene (5 bases). This CDR3 has 16 amino acids. Germline values: CDR1 SGHRS, CDR2 YFSETQ. V lost 4 bases and J lost 1, with 14 bases in between. The CDR3 DNA follows: TGCGCCAGCAGCCCCGCAGGGTTGATGAACACCGGGGAGCTGTTTTTT. It encodes CASSPAGLMNTGELFF.

The DNA of the CDR3 is TGTGCCAGCGTCCCCAGAGCGGGGGGAGGTACCGGGGAGCTGTTTTTT. Amino acids: CASVPRAGGGTGELFF. J is TRBJ2-2 and V is TRBV7-8; 9 nucleotides line up with TRBD2. Germline-derived CDR1 and CDR2 are SGHVS and FQNEAQ. Unmatched junction bases numbered 12, after V lost 8 bases and J lost 5 bases. This CDR3 spans 16 amino acids.

The J gene is TRBJ2-1, the V gene TRBV7-2; 11 bases are shared with TRBD2. The CDR3 covers 17 residues. Trimming cost V 3 bases and J 5 bases; bases outside gene matches: 9. Germline-derived CDR1 and CDR2 are SGHTA and FQGNSA. The CDR3: CASSFSRLAGYHNEQFF. The CDR3 nucleotides are TGTGCCAGCAGCTTCTCTAGACTAGCGGGGTACCACAATGAGCAGTTCTTC.

V is TRBV5-1 and J is TRBJ1-4; D not certain. The CDR3 is made up of 15 amino acids. V lost 0 bases, J lost 7 bases, and 13 bases lay in between. CDR1 and CDR2 (germline): SGHRS, YFSETQ. The CDR3 DNA is TGCGCCAGCAGCTTGGAAGTGGGAGGCGGTGAAAAACTGTTTTTT. It translates to CASSLEVGGGEKLFF.

The chain is built from TRBV19 and TRBJ2-3, with D possibly called TRBD1 or TRBD2 (5 bases each). The CDR3 has 12 residues. With 5 bases removed from V and 7 bases from J, the gap between germline ends came to 10 bases. Per the germline V gene, CDR1 is LNHDA and CDR2 is SQIVND (reference sequence). For the CDR3, the DNA is TGTGCCAGTAGTCGGGACCAATATACGCAGTATTTT. Its translation is CASSRDQYTQYF.

This clonotype showed up just a few times. J is TRBJ2-4 and V is TRBV15; a weak D match, TRBD1 (5 bases). The CDR3 length is 18 residues. CDR1 and CDR2 (germline): LNHNV, YYDKDF (reference sequence). Trimming took 0 bases from V and 0 from J, leaving 15 bases between them. The CDR3 is CATSRDRPGFLAKNIQYF. In DNA form, the CDR3 reads TGTGCCACCAGCAGAGATCGGCCAGGGTTCTTAGCCAAAAACATTCAGTACTTC.

The chain carries TRBV27 and TRBJ2-4; D is uncertain. This CDR3 comprises 14 residues. The V gene's germline CDR1 is MNHEY and CDR2 SMNVEV (reference sequence). Trimming removed 6 bases from V and 0 bases from J, with 9 bases in between. The CDR3 DNA sequence: TGTGCCAGCAGGTCAACGGTAGCCAAAAACATTCAGTACTTC. Translating gives CASRSTVAKNIQYF.

This clonotype was detected only a few times. The chain uses TRBV12-3 or TRBV12-4 and TRBJ2-2, with unresolved D. The CDR3 spans 14 residues. V was clipped by 5 bases and J by 0 bases, with 7 bases between them. CDR3 sequence (DNA): TGTGCCAGCAGTCCTTCCACGAACACCGGGGAGCTGTTTTTT. Encoded protein: CASSPSTNTGELFF.

There are a few counts of this clonotype. The gene calls are TRBV4-2 and TRBJ2-3; D is possibly TRBD2 (8 bases). The CDR3 is 16 amino acids. CDR1 is LGHNA and CDR2 is YNFKEQ in the germline V gene. V was cut by 2 bases and J by 5 bases, with 17 bases left in between. Written as DNA, the CDR3 is TGTGCCAGCAGCCAATCAGGGGGGCTAGCGGGAGATACGCAGTATTTT. This gives the protein CASSQSGGLAGDTQYF.

V usage is TRBV28 and J usage is TRBJ2-1; the D call may be TRBD1 or TRBD2 (5 bases each). Trimming shortened V by 3 bases and J by 7 bases, and 16 bases separated the two germline ends. Germline V gives CDR1 MDHEN, CDR2 SYDVKM. The CDR3 is made up of 15 amino acids. The CDR3 sequence: CASSFTGPLINEQFF. The CDR3 bases are TGTGCCAGCAGTTTTACGGGGCCGTTAATAAATGAGCAGTTCTTC.

The rearrangement uses TRBV4-1 and TRBJ1-6; D gene uncertain. CDR1 MGHRA and CDR2 YSYEKL come from the germline V gene. The CDR3 covers 14 residues. The germline V and J ends were trimmed by 3 bases and 1 base, with 4 bases remaining between them. CDR3 in DNA: TGCGCCAGCAGCCAGAAATCCTATAATTCACCCCTCCACTTT. Translation gives CASSQKSYNSPLHF.

V gene TRBV20-1 combines with J gene TRBJ1-1; D is perhaps TRBD1 (6 bases). Deletions cut 2 bases from V and 4 bases from J, with 17 bases between. The CDR3 runs to 15 residues. The germline V gene has CDR1 DFQATT and CDR2 SNEGSKA (reference sequence). The CDR3 loop is CSARFSTGWGTEAFF. CDR3 in DNA: TGCAGTGCTAGATTCTCTACAGGGTGGGGCACTGAAGCTTTCTTT.

A few counts support this clonotype. The chain has TRBV15 and TRBJ2-1; 9 nucleotides agree with TRBD1. J lost 7 bases, V lost 2 bases, and 15 bases had no gene match. The germline gives CDR1 LNHNV, CDR2 YYDKDF (reference sequence). The CDR3 is 18 residues long. DNA of the CDR3: TGTGCCACCAGCAGACCCCCTCGGGACAGGGTCGTCTGGAATGAGCAGTTCTTC. Encoded protein: CATSRPPRDRVVWNEQFF.

This clonotype has just a few counts. V usage is TRBV3-1 and J usage is TRBJ2-7; D unclear. This CDR3 is built from 14 residues. The ends were cut back, 0 bases at V and 1 base at J, with 7 bases in the middle. Looked up from germline, CDR1 is LGHDT and CDR2 is YNNKEL (reference sequence). CDR3 sequence: CASSQDRQSYEQYF. The CDR3 DNA is TGTGCCAGCAGCCAAGATCGGCAGTCCTACGAGCAGTACTTC.

This chain connects TRBV4-1 to TRBJ2-3; D gene unclear. V lost 1 base and J lost 0, with 11 bases in between. CDR1 and CDR2 (germline): MGHRA, YSYEKL. This CDR3 region has 16 residues. CDR3 DNA sequence: TGCGCCAGCAGCCAAGTTCCAGCGCCGAGCACAGATACGCAGTATTTT. This encodes CASSQVPAPSTDTQYF.

The chain employs TRBV6-5 and TRBJ2-7; D ambiguous. The CDR3 totals 15 residues. CDR1 is MNHEY, CDR2 SVGAGI, per germline. Trimming shortened V by 0 bases and J by 2 bases, and 11 bases separated the two germline ends. CDR3 amino acids: CASSYSSSTPYEQYF. The DNA for the CDR3 is TGTGCCAGCAGTTACTCGAGCTCAACCCCCTACGAGCAGTACTTC.

This clonotype was seen a few times. Written as DNA, the CDR3 is TGTGCCAGCAGTTTCCATATAGTTGGCTCTGGAAACACCATATATTTT. Its translation: CASSFHIVGSGNTIYF. The genes are TRBV6-2 or TRBV6-3 and TRBJ1-3; D gene uncertain. The V gene lost 4 bases and the J gene lost 0 bases, with 13 bases spanning the gap. Germline CDR1 MNHEY, CDR2 SVGEGT. This CDR3 comprises 16 residues.

The CDR3 region is CSASVVGDTIYF. The CDR3 DNA reads TGCAGTGCATCCGTCGTTGGGGACACCATATATTTT. The rearrangement joins TRBV20-1 to TRBJ1-3; no reliable D call. This CDR3 contains 12 residues. The V gene's germline CDR1 is DFQATT and CDR2 SNEGSKA (reference sequence). V was pared by 6 bases and J by 8 bases, with 14 bases between.

This clonotype was detected many times. The rearrangement uses TRBV10-3 and TRBJ2-5, with 8 bases that match TRBD1. Germline-derived CDR1 and CDR2 are ENHRY and SYGVKD. The J segment lost 0 bases and the V segment lost 6 bases, leaving 3 bases of the junction unmatched. The CDR3 loop spans 14 amino acids. Here the CDR3 reads CAIREGQDQETQYF. The CDR3 DNA reads as TGTGCCATCAGGGAGGGACAGGACCAAGAGACCCAGTACTTC.

The chain carries TRBV7-2 and TRBJ2-7, with TRBD1 matching 10 bases. Germline trimming cut 8 bases from V and 3 bases from J; bases unmatched to any gene: 7. The CDR3 is 14 amino acids. CDR1 and CDR2 from the germline V gene are SGHTA and FQGNSA. The CDR3 protein is CASAAGTGDYEQYF. The CDR3 DNA is TGTGCCAGCGCAGCCGGGACAGGGGACTACGAGCAGTACTTC.

There are many counts of this clonotype. The chain uses TRBV20-1 and TRBJ1-1, with D perhaps matching TRBD1 (5 bases). Looked up from germline, CDR1 is DFQATT and CDR2 is SNEGSKA (reference sequence). With 3 bases removed from V and 6 bases from J, the gap between germline ends came to 11 bases. CDR3 length equals 12 residues. The CDR3 coding sequence is TGCAGTGCTAGCACAGGCCGGGCTGAAGCTTTCTTT. Protein sequence: CSASTGRAEAFF.

This clonotype was counted only a few times. The J gene is TRBJ2-1, the V gene TRBV20-1, with a possible D match to TRBD1 (6 bases). The CDR3 runs 16 residues. The ends were cut back, 0 bases at V and 2 bases at J, with 14 bases in the middle. Germline V gives CDR1 DFQATT, CDR2 SNEGSKA (reference sequence). This CDR3 reads CSARDTPDSPYNEQFF. The CDR3 DNA sequence: TGCAGTGCTAGAGATACCCCGGACAGCCCCTACAATGAGCAGTTCTTC.

The chain joins TRBV20-1 to TRBJ2-2; TRBD1 might be the D (7 bases). The CDR3 consists of 14 residues. Per the germline V gene, CDR1 is DFQATT and CDR2 is SNEGSKA (reference sequence). Trimming cost V 6 bases and J 0 bases, with 11 bases left between them. CDR3 protein: CSAARGANTGELFF. In nucleotides, the CDR3 is TGCAGTGCAGCCAGGGGGGCGAACACCGGGGAGCTGTTTTTT.

This clonotype showed up just a few times. This rearrangement joins TRBV12-3 or TRBV12-4 to TRBJ2-1; TRBD1 agrees at 11 bases. The CDR3 runs 15 residues. V was pared by 6 bases and J by 5 bases, with 6 bases of the junction left unmatched. CDR3 nucleotide sequence: TGTGCCAGCAGCCCGGACAGGGGGCCCCACAATGAGCAGTTCTTC. Protein: CASSPDRGPHNEQFF.

This sequence joins TRBV12-3 or TRBV12-4 and TRBJ2-1; D is uncertain. CDR3 length equals 11 residues. V was clipped by 8 bases and J by 12 bases, with 14 bases between them. The CDR3 bases are TGTGCCAGCGGTACCGGTGGGTGGCAGTTCTTC. It codes for CASGTGGWQFF.

In this sample, this clonotype turned up a few times. V is TRBV2 and J is TRBJ2-2; the D gene is possibly TRBD1 (5 bases). There are 15 residues in the CDR3. CDR1 is SNHLY, CDR2 FYNNEI, per germline. With 7 bases removed from V and 2 bases from J, the gap between germline ends came to 14 bases. The CDR3 DNA sequence: TGTGCCAGCACTAAGGGCAGGGCAAACACCGGGGAGCTGTTTTTT. This encodes CASTKGRANTGELFF.

This clonotype was counted between two and nine times. The chain employs TRBV7-6 and TRBJ2-2; D is uncertain. In germline, CDR1 is SGHVS, CDR2 FNYEAQ. This CDR3 comprises 15 residues. Trimming pared 2 bases from V and 2 bases from J, leaving 9 bases between. CDR3 region: CASSLKAINTGELFF. The CDR3 nucleotides are TGTGCCAGCAGCTTAAAGGCGATTAACACCGGGGAGCTGTTTTTT.